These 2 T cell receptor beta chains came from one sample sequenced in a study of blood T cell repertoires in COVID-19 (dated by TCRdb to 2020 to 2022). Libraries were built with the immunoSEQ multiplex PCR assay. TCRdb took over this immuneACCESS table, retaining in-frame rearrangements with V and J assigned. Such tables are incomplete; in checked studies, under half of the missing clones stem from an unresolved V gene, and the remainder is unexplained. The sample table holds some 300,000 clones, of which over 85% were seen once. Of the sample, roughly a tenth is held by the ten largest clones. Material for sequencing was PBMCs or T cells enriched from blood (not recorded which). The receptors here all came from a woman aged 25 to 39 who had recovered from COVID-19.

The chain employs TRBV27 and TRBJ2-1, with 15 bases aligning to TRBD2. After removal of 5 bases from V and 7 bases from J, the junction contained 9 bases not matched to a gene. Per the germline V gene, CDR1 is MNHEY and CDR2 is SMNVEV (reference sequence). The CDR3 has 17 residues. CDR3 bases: TGTGCCAGCAGTAGACGGGGACTAGCGGGAGGTGTAAATGAGCAGTTCTTC. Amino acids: CASSRRGLAGGVNEQFF.

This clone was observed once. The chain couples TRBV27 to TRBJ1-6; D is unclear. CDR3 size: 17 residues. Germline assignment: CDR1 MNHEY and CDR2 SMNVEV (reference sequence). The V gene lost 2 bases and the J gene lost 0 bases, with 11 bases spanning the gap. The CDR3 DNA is TGTGCCAGCAGTTTACGTCTGCTAAGCTCCTATAATTCACCCCTCCACTTT. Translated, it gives CASSLRLLSSYNSPLHF.